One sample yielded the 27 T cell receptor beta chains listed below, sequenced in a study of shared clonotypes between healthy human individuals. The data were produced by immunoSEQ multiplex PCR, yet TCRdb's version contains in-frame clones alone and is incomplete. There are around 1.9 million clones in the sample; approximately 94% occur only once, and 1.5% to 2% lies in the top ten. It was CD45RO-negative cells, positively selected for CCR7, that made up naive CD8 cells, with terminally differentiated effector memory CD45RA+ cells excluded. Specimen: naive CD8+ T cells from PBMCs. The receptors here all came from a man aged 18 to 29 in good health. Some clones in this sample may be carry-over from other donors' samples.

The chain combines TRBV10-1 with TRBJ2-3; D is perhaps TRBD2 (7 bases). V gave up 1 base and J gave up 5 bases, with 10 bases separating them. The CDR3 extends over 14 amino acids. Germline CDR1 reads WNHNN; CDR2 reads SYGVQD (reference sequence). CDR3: CASSEWEGGDTQYF. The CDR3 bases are TGCGCCAGCAGTGAGTGGGAGGGGGGAGATACGCAGTATTTT.

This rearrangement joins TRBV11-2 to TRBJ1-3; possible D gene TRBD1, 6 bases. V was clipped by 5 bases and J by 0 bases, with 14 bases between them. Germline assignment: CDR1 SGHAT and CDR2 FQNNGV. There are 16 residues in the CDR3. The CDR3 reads CASSPRTDDSGNTIYF. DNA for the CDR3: TGTGCCAGCAGCCCGAGGACAGACGACTCTGGAAACACCATATATTTT.

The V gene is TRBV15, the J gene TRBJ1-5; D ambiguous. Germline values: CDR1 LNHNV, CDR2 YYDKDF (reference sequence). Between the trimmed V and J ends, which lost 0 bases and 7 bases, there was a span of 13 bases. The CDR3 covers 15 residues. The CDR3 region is CATSRDRSGGQPQHF. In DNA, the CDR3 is TGTGCCACCAGCAGAGATAGGTCAGGCGGCCAGCCCCAGCATTTT.

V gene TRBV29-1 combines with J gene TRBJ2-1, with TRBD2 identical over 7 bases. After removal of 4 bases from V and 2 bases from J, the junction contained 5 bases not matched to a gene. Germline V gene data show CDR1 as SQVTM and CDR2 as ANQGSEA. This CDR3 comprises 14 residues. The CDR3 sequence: CSVGASGPYNEQFF. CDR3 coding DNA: TGCAGCGTTGGGGCTAGCGGACCCTACAATGAGCAGTTCTTC.

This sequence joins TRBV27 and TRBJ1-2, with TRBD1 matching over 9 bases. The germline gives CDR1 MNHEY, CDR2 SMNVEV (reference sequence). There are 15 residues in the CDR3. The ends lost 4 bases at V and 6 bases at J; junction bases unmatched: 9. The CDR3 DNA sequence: TGTGCCAGCAGTTCGCCGGGACAGGGTTGGAATGGCTACACCTTC. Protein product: CASSSPGQGWNGYTF.

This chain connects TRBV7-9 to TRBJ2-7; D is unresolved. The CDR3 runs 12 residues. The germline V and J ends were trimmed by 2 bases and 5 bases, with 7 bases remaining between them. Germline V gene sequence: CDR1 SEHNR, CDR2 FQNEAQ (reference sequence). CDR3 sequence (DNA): TGTGCCAGCAGCTTAAGTGCGCACGAGCAGTACTTC. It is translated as CASSLSAHEQYF.

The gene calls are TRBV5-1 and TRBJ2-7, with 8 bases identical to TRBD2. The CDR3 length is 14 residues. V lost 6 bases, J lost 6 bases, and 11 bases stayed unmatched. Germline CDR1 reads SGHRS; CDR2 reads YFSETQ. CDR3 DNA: TGCGCCAGCACCCTTGTAGCGGGATGGGGCGAGCAGTACTTC. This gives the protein CASTLVAGWGEQYF.

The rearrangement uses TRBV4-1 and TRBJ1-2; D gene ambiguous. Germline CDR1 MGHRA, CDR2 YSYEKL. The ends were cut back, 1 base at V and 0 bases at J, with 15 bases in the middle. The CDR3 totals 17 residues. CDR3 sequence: CASSQVSKGLANYGYTF. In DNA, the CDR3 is TGCGCCAGCAGCCAAGTTTCTAAGGGCCTAGCTAACTATGGCTACACCTTC.

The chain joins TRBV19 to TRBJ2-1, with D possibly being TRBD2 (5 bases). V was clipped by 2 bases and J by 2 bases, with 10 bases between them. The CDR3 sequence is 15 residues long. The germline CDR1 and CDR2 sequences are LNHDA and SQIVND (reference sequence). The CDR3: CASSILPSPYNEQFF. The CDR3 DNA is TGTGCCAGTAGTATACTTCCTAGCCCCTACAATGAGCAGTTCTTC.

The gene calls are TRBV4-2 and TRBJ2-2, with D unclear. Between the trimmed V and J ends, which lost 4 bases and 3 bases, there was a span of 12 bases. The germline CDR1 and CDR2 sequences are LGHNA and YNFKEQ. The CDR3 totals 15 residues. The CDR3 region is CASSREAGDTGELFF. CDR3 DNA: TGTGCCAGCAGCCGTGAAGCCGGTGACACCGGGGAGCTGTTTTTT.

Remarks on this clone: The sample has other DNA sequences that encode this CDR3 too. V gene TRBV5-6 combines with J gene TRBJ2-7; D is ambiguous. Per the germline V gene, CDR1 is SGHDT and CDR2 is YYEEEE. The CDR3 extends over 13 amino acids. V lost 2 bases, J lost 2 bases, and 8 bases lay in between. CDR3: CASSLDGTYEQYF. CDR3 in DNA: TGTGCCAGCAGCTTAGACGGTACCTACGAGCAGTACTTC.

This chain's CDR3 is CASSFVRHEQYF. CDR3 nucleotide sequence: TGTGCCAGCAGCTTCGTCAGGCACGAGCAGTACTTC. The rearrangement uses TRBV5-8 and TRBJ2-7; D not certain. Germline lookup yields CDR1 SGHTS and CDR2 YDEGEE. The V and J ends lost 2 bases and 5 bases respectively, with 8 bases between them. CDR3 size: 12 residues.

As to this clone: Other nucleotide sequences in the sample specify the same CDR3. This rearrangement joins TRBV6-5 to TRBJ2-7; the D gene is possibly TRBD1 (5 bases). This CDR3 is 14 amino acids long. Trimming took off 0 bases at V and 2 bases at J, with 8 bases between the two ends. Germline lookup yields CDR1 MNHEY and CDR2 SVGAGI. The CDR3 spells CASSYSDTAYEQYF. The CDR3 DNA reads TGTGCCAGCAGTTACTCGGACACTGCCTACGAGCAGTACTTC.

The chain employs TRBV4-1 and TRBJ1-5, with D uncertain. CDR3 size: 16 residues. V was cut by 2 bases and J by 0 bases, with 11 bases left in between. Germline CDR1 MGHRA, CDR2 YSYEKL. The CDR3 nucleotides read TGCGCCAGCAGCCAATGGACTCGGGATAGCAATCAGCCCCAGCATTTT. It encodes CASSQWTRDSNQPQHF.

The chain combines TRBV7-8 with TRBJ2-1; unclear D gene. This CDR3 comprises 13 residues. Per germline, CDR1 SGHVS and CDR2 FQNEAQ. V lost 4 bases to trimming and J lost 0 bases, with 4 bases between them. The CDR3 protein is CASSSYSYNEQFF. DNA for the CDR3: TGTGCCAGCAGCTCATACTCCTACAATGAGCAGTTCTTC.

The CDR3 spells CASSASGTYLQETQYF. The CDR3 DNA reads as TGTGCCAGCAGTGCTTCCGGGACATACCTCCAAGAGACCCAGTACTTC. This chain joins TRBV28 and TRBJ2-5; the D gene is possibly TRBD1 (6 bases). Trimming shortened V by 5 bases and J by 1 base, and 17 bases separated the two germline ends. The germline CDR1 and CDR2 sequences are MDHEN and SYDVKM. The CDR3 is made up of 16 amino acids.

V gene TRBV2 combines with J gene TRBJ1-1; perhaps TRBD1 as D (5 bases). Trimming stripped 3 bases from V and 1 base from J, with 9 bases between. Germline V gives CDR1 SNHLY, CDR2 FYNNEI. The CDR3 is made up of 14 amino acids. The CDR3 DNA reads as TGTGCCAGCAGTGACCCGACAGCGAACACTGAAGCTTTCTTT. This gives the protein CASSDPTANTEAFF.

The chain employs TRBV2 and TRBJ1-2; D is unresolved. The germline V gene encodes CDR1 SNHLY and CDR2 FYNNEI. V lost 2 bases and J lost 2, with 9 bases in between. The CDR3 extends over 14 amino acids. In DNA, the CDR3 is TGTGCCAGCAGTGAATATAGGACCAACTATGGCTACACCTTC. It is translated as CASSEYRTNYGYTF.

CDR3 DNA sequence: TGTGCCAGCAGCCAAGATGGGGTCAGACCGATGAACACTGAAGCTTTCTTT. Translated: CASSQDGVRPMNTEAFF. The gene calls are TRBV14 and TRBJ1-1; no definite D call. Germline-derived CDR1 and CDR2 are SGHDN and FVKESK. Trimming pared 0 bases from V and 0 bases from J, leaving 14 bases between. The CDR3 loop spans 17 amino acids.

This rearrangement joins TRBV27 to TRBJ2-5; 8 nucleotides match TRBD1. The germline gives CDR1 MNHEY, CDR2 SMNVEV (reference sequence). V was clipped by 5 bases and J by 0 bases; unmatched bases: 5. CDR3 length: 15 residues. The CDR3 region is CASSPGGLYQETQYF. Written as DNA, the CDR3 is TGTGCCAGCAGTCCAGGGGGCCTGTACCAAGAGACCCAGTACTTC.

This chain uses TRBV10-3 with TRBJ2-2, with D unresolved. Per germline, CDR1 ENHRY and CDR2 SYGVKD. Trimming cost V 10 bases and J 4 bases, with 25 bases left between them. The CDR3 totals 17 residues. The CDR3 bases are TGTGCCACCGAACCCTCTCGTTCCCAACAGACCACCGGGGAGCTGTTTTTT. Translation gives CATEPSRSQQTTGELFF.

CDR3 region: CASSWQREGYNEQFF. In DNA form, the CDR3 reads TGTGCCAGCAGTTGGCAGCGGGAGGGATACAATGAGCAGTTCTTC. The chain carries TRBV9 and TRBJ2-1, with 10 nucleotides matching TRBD2. The CDR3 sequence is 15 residues long. Looked up from germline, CDR1 is SGDLS and CDR2 is YYNGEE. V was clipped by 5 bases and J by 4 bases; unmatched bases: 6.

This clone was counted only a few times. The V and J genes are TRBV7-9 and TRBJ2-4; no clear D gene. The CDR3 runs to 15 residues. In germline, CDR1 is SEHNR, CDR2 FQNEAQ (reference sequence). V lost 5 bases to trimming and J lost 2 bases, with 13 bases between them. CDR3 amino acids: CASSPKGDPKNIQYF. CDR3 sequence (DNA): TGTGCCAGCAGCCCGAAAGGAGATCCCAAAAACATTCAGTACTTC.

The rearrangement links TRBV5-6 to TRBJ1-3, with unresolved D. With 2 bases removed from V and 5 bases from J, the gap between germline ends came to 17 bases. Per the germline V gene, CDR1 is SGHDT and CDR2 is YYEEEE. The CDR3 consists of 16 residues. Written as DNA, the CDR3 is TGTGCCAGCAGCTTTTTAGTAGGCGGAGAGAGAAACACCATATATTTT. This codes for CASSFLVGGERNTIYF.

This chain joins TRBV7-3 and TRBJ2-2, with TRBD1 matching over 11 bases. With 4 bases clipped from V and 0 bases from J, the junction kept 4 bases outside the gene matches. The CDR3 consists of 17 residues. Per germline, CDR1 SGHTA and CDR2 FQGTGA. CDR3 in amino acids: CASSSPGQGANTGELFF. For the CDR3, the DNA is TGTGCCAGCAGCTCACCGGGACAGGGGGCGAACACCGGGGAGCTGTTTTTT.

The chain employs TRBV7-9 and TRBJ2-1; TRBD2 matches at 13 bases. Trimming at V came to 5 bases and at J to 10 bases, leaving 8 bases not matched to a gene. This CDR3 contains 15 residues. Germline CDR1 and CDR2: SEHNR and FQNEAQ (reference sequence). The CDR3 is CASSTQGLAGPEQFF. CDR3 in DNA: TGTGCCAGCAGCACCCAGGGACTAGCGGGACCCGAGCAGTTCTTC.

In DNA form, the CDR3 reads TGTGCCAGCAGCTCCAGGGATGGCACCGGGGAGCTGTTTTTT. Protein: CASSSRDGTGELFF. The chain is built from TRBV11-3 and TRBJ2-2, with D tentatively TRBD1 (5 bases). The CDR3 totals 14 residues. Trimming shortened V by 4 bases and J by 4 bases, and 10 bases separated the two germline ends. The germline CDR1 and CDR2 sequences are SGHNT and YENEEA.